The 10 T cell receptor beta chains reported below all come from one sample, sequenced in a study of shared clonotypes between healthy human individuals (dated by TCRdb to 2020 to 2021). The method behind the library was the immunoSEQ multiplex PCR assay. TCRdb retrieved this table from immuneACCESS and kept in-frame rearrangements only. Not all clones are present; in checked studies, unresolved V genes account for under half, and no reason is known for the remainder. The sample table records 2 million to 3 million clones; roughly nine tenths of these occur just once. Under 0.15% of the sample is taken by the ten largest. Sequenced input: naive CD4+ T cells sorted from blood. Reading the label with the study, this specimen's cell subset or site is: CD45RA+ positively selected. These receptor sequences come from a young man in good health.

The gene calls are TRBV6-4 and TRBJ2-1, with TRBD2 matching over 12 bases. This CDR3 has 15 residues. The germline V gene has CDR1 MRHNA and CDR2 SNTAGT. V gave up 6 bases and J gave up 3 bases; unmatched junction bases: 3. CDR3 nucleotide sequence: TGTGCCAGCAGCCAGACTAGCGGGAGCTACAATGAGCAGTTCTTC. This encodes CASSQTSGSYNEQFF.

This clone is a singleton in its sample. The V and J genes are TRBV18 and TRBJ2-7; the D gene is possibly TRBD2 (5 bases). This CDR3 comprises 13 residues. The V and J ends lost 6 bases and 5 bases respectively, with 14 bases between them. Germline CDR1 and CDR2: KGHSH and LQKENI. The DNA of the CDR3 is TGTGCCAGCTCCCCTACTAGTCCCAACGAGCAGTACTTC. Encoded protein: CASSPTSPNEQYF.

The gene calls are TRBV23-1 and TRBJ1-5; 7 bases agree with TRBD1. TRBV23-1 is marked as an open reading frame, function uncertain. This CDR3 comprises 11 residues. V shed 9 bases, J shed 6 bases, and the junction held 2 bases outside the gene matches. The CDR3 spells CARTGVQPQHF. DNA for the CDR3: TGCGCCAGAACAGGGGTTCAGCCCCAGCATTTT.

This chain links TRBV7-2 with TRBJ2-1, with 13 positions matching TRBD2. Looked up from germline, CDR1 is SGHTA and CDR2 is FQGNSA. This CDR3 spans 14 amino acids. Trimming at V came to 1 base and at J to 15 bases, leaving 6 bases not matched to a gene. The CDR3 sequence: CASSLGTSGSEPFF. CDR3 nucleotide sequence: TGTGCCAGCAGCTTAGGGACTAGCGGGAGTGAACCGTTCTTC.

The chain has TRBV2 and TRBJ1-1, with TRBD1 matching over 7 bases. Germline V gives CDR1 SNHLY, CDR2 FYNNEI. V gave up 7 bases and J gave up 7 bases; unmatched junction bases: 12. This CDR3 is built from 14 residues. The CDR3, as DNA: TGTGCCAGCAATATCGGGACAGCAACCCTTGAAGCTTTCTTT. Encoded protein: CASNIGTATLEAFF.

About this clone: This specimen includes other DNA sequences encoding the same CDR3. This chain uses TRBV5-6 with TRBJ2-3; D ambiguous. Per germline, CDR1 SGHDT and CDR2 YYEEEE. The CDR3 has 11 residues. Trimming took 3 bases from V and 5 from J, leaving 4 bases between them. Written as DNA, the CDR3 is TGTGCCAGCAGCTCTCTAGATACGCAGTATTTT. Its translation is CASSSLDTQYF.

The genes are TRBV19 and TRBJ1-2; D gene ambiguous. The CDR3 extends over 15 amino acids. The V and J ends lost 6 bases and 4 bases respectively, with 18 bases between them. Germline V gene sequence: CDR1 LNHDA, CDR2 SQIVND (reference sequence). The CDR3, as DNA: TGTGCCAGTAGCTCCAGAGCCTCGGTTTTCTATGGCTACACCTTC. This encodes CASSSRASVFYGYTF.

The chain links TRBV2 to TRBJ2-5; no definite D call. The CDR3 has 14 amino acids. Per the germline V gene, CDR1 is SNHLY and CDR2 is FYNNEI. V gave up 6 bases and J gave up 1 base, with 12 bases separating them. The CDR3 reads CASRPSYTQETQYF. In nucleotides, the CDR3 is TGTGCCAGCAGACCCTCATATACCCAAGAGACCCAGTACTTC.

This rearrangement joins TRBV18 to TRBJ1-1; possibly TRBD1 for D (6 bases). V was trimmed by 2 bases and J by 1 base, leaving 11 bases between them. Germline V gene sequence: CDR1 KGHSH, CDR2 LQKENI. The CDR3 loop spans 15 amino acids. CDR3 region: CASSPMKTGNTEAFF. The CDR3 DNA follows: TGTGCCAGCTCACCAATGAAGACAGGGAACACTGAAGCTTTCTTT.

The genes are TRBV7-2 and TRBJ2-2; 11 bases align to TRBD2. Looked up from germline, CDR1 is SGHTA and CDR2 is FQGNSA. Trimming at V came to 4 bases and at J to 7 bases, leaving 8 bases not matched to a gene. The CDR3 totals 16 residues. The CDR3 DNA is TGTGCCAGCAGCTCGCTAGCGGGGGGCGGTAACGGGGAGCTGTTTTTT. Protein product: CASSSLAGGGNGELFF.